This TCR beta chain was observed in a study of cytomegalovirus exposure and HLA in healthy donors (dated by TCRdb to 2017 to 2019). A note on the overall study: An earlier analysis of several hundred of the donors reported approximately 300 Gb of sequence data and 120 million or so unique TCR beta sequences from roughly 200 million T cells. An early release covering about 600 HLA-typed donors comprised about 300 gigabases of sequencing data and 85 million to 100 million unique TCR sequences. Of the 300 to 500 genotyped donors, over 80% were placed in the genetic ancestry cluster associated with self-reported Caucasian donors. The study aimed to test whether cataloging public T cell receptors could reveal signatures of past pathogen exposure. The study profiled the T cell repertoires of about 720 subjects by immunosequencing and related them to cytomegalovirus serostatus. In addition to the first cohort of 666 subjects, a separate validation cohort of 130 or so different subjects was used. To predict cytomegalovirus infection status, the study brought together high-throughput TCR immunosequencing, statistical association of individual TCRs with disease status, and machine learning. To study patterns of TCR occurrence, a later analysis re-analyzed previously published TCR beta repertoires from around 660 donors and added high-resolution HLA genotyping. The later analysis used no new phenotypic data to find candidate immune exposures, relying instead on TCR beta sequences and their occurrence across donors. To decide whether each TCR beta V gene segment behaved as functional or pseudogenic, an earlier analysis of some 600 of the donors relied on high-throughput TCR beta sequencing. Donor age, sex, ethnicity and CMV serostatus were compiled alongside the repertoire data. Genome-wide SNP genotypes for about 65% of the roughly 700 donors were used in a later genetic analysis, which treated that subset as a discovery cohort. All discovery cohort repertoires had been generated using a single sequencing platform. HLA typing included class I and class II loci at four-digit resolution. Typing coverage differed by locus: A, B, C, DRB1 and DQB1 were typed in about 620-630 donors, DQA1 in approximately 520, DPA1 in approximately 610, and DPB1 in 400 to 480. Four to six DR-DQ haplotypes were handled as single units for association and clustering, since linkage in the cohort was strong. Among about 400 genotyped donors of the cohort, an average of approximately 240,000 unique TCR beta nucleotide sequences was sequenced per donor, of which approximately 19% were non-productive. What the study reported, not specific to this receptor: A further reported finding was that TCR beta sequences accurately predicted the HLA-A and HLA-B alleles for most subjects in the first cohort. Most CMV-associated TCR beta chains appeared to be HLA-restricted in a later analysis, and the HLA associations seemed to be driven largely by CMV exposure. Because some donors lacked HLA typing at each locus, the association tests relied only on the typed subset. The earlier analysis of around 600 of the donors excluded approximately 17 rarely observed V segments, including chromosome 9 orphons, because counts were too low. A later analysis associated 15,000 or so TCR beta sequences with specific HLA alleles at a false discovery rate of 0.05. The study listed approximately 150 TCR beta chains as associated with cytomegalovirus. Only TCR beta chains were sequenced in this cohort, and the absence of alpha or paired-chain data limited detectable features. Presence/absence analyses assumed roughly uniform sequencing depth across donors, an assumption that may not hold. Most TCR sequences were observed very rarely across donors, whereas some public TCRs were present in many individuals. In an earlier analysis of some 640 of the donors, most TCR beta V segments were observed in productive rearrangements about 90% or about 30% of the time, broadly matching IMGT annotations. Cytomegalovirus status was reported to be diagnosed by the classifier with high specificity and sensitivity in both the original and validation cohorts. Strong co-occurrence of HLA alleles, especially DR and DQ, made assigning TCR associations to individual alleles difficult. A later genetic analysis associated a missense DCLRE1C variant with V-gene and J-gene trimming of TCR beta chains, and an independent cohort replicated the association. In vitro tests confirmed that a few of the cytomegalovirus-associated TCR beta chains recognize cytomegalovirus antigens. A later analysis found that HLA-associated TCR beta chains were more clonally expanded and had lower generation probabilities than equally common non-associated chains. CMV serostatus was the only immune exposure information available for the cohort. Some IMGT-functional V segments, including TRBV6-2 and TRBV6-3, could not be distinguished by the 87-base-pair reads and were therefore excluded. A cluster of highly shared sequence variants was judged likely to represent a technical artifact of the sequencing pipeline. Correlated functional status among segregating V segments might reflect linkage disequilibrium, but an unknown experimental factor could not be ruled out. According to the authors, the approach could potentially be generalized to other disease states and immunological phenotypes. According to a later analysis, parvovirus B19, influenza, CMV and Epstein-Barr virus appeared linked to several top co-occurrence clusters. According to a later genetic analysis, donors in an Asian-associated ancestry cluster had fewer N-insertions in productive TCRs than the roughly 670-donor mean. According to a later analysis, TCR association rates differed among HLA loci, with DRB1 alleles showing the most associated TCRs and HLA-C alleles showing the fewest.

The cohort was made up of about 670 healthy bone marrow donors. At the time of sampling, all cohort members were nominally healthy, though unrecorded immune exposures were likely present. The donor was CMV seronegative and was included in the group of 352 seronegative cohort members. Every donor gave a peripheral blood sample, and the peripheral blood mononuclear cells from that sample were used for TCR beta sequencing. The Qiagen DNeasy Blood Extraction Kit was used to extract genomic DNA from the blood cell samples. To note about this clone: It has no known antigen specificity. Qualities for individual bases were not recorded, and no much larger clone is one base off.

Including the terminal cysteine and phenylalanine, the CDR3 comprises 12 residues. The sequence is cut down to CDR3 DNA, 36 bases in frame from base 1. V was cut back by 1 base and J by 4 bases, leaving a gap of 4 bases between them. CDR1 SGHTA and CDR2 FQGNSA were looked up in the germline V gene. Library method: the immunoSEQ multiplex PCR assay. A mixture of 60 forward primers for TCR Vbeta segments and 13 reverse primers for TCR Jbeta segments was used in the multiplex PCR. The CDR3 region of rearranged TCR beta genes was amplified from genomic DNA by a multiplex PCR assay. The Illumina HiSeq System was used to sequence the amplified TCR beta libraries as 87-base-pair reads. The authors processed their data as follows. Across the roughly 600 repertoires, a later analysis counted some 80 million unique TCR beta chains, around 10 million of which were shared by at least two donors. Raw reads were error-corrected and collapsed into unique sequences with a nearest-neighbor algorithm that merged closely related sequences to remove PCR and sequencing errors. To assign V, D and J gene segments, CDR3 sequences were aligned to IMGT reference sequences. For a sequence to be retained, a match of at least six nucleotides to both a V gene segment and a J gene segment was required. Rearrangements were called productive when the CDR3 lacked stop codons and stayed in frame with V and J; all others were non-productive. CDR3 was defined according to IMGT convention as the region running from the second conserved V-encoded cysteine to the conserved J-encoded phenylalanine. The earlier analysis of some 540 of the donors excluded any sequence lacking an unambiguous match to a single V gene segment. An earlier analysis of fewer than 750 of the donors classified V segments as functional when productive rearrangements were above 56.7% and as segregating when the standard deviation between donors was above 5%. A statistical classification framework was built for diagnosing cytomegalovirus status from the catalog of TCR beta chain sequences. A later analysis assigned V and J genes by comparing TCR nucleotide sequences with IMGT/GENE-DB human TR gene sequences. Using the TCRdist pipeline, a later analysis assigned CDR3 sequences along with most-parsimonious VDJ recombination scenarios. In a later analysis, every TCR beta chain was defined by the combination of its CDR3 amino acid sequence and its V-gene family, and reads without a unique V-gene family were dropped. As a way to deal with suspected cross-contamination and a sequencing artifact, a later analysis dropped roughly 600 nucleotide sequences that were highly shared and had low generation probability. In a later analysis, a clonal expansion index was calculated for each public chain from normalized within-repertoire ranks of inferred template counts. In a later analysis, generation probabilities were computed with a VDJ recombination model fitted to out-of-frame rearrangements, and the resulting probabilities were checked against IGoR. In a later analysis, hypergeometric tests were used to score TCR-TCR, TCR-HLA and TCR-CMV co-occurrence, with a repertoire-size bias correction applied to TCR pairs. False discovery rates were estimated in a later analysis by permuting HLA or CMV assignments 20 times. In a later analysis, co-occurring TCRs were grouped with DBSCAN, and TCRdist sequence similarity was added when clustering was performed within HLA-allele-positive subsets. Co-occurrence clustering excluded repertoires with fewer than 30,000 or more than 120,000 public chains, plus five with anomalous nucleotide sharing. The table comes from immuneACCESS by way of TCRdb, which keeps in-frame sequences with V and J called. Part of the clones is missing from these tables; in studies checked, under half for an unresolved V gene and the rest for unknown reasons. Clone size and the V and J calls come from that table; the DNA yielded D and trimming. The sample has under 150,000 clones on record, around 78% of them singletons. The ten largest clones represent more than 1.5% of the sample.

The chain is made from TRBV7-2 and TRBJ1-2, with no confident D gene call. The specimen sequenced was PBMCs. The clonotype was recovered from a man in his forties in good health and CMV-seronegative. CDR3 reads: CASSLVSYGYTF. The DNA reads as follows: TGTGCCAGCAGCTTAGTGAGCTATGGCTACACCTTC. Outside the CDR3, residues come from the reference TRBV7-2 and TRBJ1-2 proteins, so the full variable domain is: GAGVSQSPSNKVTEKGKDVELRCDPISGHTALYWYRQSLGQGLEFLIYFQGNSAPDKSGLPSDRFSAERTGGSVSTLTIQRTQQEDSAVYLCASSLVSYGYTFGSGTRLTVV.